Below are 29 T cell receptor beta chains sequenced from a single sample in a study of blood T cell repertoires in COVID-19. Generated by immunoSEQ multiplex PCR, the TCRdb table keeps only in-frame clones and is missing some. The table lists under 70,000 clones, roughly 89% of them singletons. The material sequenced was peripheral blood. These TCRs come from an older woman with COVID-19, enrolled during active disease.

V and J are TRBV2 and TRBJ2-3, with TRBD2 matching 11 bases. Germline-derived CDR1 and CDR2 are SNHLY and FYNNEI. V shed 5 bases, J shed 1 base, and the junction held 2 bases outside the gene matches. This CDR3 contains 15 residues. DNA of the CDR3: TGTGCCAGCAGTCCACTAGCGGGAGGCACAGATACGCAGTATTTT. Amino acid sequence: CASSPLAGGTDTQYF.

The chain is built from TRBV19 and TRBJ1-1; D unclear. The length of the CDR3 is 15 residues. Germline-derived CDR1 and CDR2 are LNHDA and SQIVND (reference sequence). V shed 1 base and J shed 1 base, with 10 bases lying between them. CDR3 coding DNA: TGTGCCAGTAGTATAGTACCCGGGAGGAACACTGAAGCTTTCTTT. Translated, it gives CASSIVPGRNTEAFF.

The rearrangement joins TRBV25-1 to TRBJ2-1; D not certain. V was pared by 2 bases and J by 5 bases, with 10 bases between. Germline V gene sequence: CDR1 MGHDK, CDR2 SYGVNS. The CDR3 is 14 amino acids. Written as DNA, the CDR3 is TGTGCCAGCAGTGAAGGATTCGAGGACAATGAGCAGTTCTTC. It yields the protein CASSEGFEDNEQFF.

The chain combines TRBV11-3 with TRBJ1-1, with a tentative D call TRBD1 (6 bases). Germline lookup yields CDR1 SGHNT and CDR2 YENEEA. The CDR3 length is 14 residues. V was cut by 5 bases and J by 5 bases, with 15 bases left in between. CDR3 in amino acids: CASSLPQGTTEAFF. The DNA of the CDR3 is TGTGCCAGCAGCCTACCACAGGGAACAACTGAAGCTTTCTTT.

The rearrangement links TRBV27 to TRBJ2-7; the match to TRBD1 covers 7 bases. Trimming removed 2 bases from V and 2 bases from J; junction bases left unmatched: 9. Per the germline V gene, CDR1 is MNHEY and CDR2 is SMNVEV (reference sequence). This CDR3 is 16 amino acids long. The CDR3 DNA is TGTGCCAGCAGTTTAATCCGGACAGGACGGACCTACGAGCAGTACTTC. The encoded protein is CASSLIRTGRTYEQYF.

The chain links TRBV13 to TRBJ1-2, with 9 bases fitting TRBD1. The V gene's germline CDR1 is PRHDT and CDR2 FYEKMQ (reference sequence). J was trimmed by 5 bases and V by 8 bases; bases with no gene match: 9. The CDR3 is 14 residues long. The DNA of the CDR3 is TGTGCCAGCTCTCGGGACAGGGTCGGTTATGGCTACACCTTC. Residues: CASSRDRVGYGYTF.

This chain uses TRBV2 with TRBJ2-2; D unresolved. The CDR3 is 14 amino acids. Trimming took 4 bases from V and 3 from J, leaving 9 bases between them. Germline V gene data show CDR1 as SNHLY and CDR2 as FYNNEI. DNA for the CDR3: TGTGCCAGCAGTGTGTGGGCGCACACCGGGGAGCTGTTTTTT. Protein: CASSVWAHTGELFF.

The chain employs TRBV7-6 and TRBJ2-2; D gene uncertain. Germline CDR1 and CDR2: SGHVS and FNYEAQ. With 6 bases removed from V and 6 bases from J, the gap between germline ends came to 17 bases. The CDR3 is 15 amino acids. CDR3 residues: CASRVEPSSSGELFF. The CDR3 bases are TGTGCCAGCAGGGTAGAGCCTAGTTCGTCCGGGGAGCTGTTTTTT.

J is TRBJ2-1 and V is TRBV9; 7 nucleotides align to TRBD2. Per germline, CDR1 SGDLS and CDR2 YYNGEE. The CDR3 covers 13 residues. V shed 4 bases and J 5 bases; nucleotides not matched to a gene: 3. CDR3 protein: CASSIGTNNEQFF. The CDR3 region has the DNA TGTGCCAGCAGCATCGGGACTAACAATGAGCAGTTCTTC.

This chain uses TRBV5-1 with TRBJ2-7, with D possibly matching TRBD2 (6 bases). The germline V gene encodes CDR1 SGHRS and CDR2 YFSETQ. V lost 0 bases and J lost 2, with 12 bases in between. The CDR3 is made up of 15 amino acids. CDR3 loop: CASSLVGEAPYEQYF. The CDR3 DNA reads as TGCGCCAGCAGCTTGGTGGGGGAGGCCCCCTACGAGCAGTACTTC.

The chain combines TRBV9 with TRBJ1-2, with 10 nucleotides matching TRBD1. From germline, CDR1 is SGDLS and CDR2 YYNGEE. J was trimmed by 3 bases and V by 4 bases; bases with no gene match: 9. There are 16 residues in the CDR3. The CDR3 coding sequence is TGTGCCAGCAGCCCCTGGGACAGGGGTTCCGACTATGGCTACACCTTC. Residues: CASSPWDRGSDYGYTF.

The rearrangement joins TRBV13 to TRBJ2-7; 9 nucleotides match TRBD2. The CDR3 sequence is 16 residues long. With V trimmed by 4 bases and J by 3 bases, 10 bases remained unmatched. Germline V gives CDR1 PRHDT, CDR2 FYEKMQ (reference sequence). The CDR3 here is CASSSDRTSVNYEQYF. Written as DNA, the CDR3 is TGTGCCAGCAGCTCCGACAGGACTAGCGTAAACTACGAGCAGTACTTC.

The table lists this clone with a count of one. The V call is TRBV6-5, the J call TRBJ1-5; 8 positions match TRBD1. CDR1 MNHEY and CDR2 SVGAGI come from the germline V gene. Losses at the gene ends were 5 bases for V and 3 bases for J; bases not matched to a gene: 3. This CDR3 contains 14 residues. CDR3 region: CASSRQGSNQPQHF. DNA for the CDR3: TGTGCCAGCAGTAGACAGGGGTCCAATCAGCCCCAGCATTTT.

The chain links TRBV5-5 to TRBJ1-3; D is uncertain. V gave up 0 bases and J gave up 7 bases, with 8 bases separating them. Looked up from germline, CDR1 is SGHKS and CDR2 is YYEKEE (reference sequence). This CDR3 is 13 amino acids long. The CDR3 nucleotides are TGTGCCAGCAGCTTGGCCCTGGGCAACACCATATATTTT. Its protein is CASSLALGNTIYF. Looking up the rest from reference TRBV5-5 and TRBJ1-3 gives the full variable domain: DAGVTQSPTHLIKTRGQQVTLRCSPISGHKSVSWYQQVLGQGPQFIFQYYEKEERGRGNFPDRFSARQFPNYSSELNVNALLLGDSALYLCASSLALGNTIYFGEGSWLTVV.

The chain couples TRBV10-2 to TRBJ1-1, with a tentative D call TRBD1 (6 bases). The length of the CDR3 is 15 residues. Per the germline V gene, CDR1 is WSHSY and CDR2 is SAAADI. With 7 bases removed from V and 0 bases from J, the gap between germline ends came to 15 bases. CDR3 amino acids: CASKDSKGMNTEAFF. The CDR3 DNA reads TGCGCCAGCAAGGACAGCAAAGGCATGAACACTGAAGCTTTCTTT.

The chain joins TRBV6-5 to TRBJ1-6, with 7 bases lining up with TRBD1. The ends lost 6 bases at V and 10 bases at J; junction bases unmatched: 12. CDR3 length: 15 residues. The V gene's germline CDR1 is MNHEY and CDR2 SVGAGI. Here the CDR3 DNA reads TGTGCCAGCAGGCCCCCTGGACAGGAACGGTCACCCCTCCACTTT. Its translation is CASRPPGQERSPLHF.

CDR3 DNA: TGTGCCAGCAAAAGGGGACTAGCGGGAGGCTACGAGCAGTACTTC. Translation: CASKRGLAGGYEQYF. The V gene is TRBV3-1 (or the pseudogene TRBV3-2), the J gene TRBJ2-7, with 15 nucleotides matching TRBD2. The ends lost 7 bases at V and 3 bases at J; junction bases unmatched: 4. CDR3 length: 15 residues. CDR1 LGHDT and CDR2 YNNKEL come from the germline V gene (reference sequence).

This chain uses TRBV4-1 with TRBJ1-4, with 8 bases that match TRBD1. CDR1 MGHRA and CDR2 YSYEKL come from the germline V gene. J lost 3 bases, V lost 4 bases, and 7 bases had no gene match. This CDR3 comprises 16 residues. The CDR3 loop reads CASSPTNRGSNEKLFF. CDR3 DNA sequence: TGCGCCAGCAGCCCCACGAACAGGGGGTCTAATGAAAAACTGTTTTTT.

The chain couples TRBV13 to TRBJ1-1; D uncertain. V was shortened by 3 bases and J by 0 bases, with 14 bases between the two germline ends. There are 16 residues in the CDR3. Germline V gene sequence: CDR1 PRHDT, CDR2 FYEKMQ (reference sequence). CDR3 residues: CASSFPSMAMNTEAFF. The CDR3 nucleotides are TGTGCCAGCAGCTTCCCGTCAATGGCCATGAACACTGAAGCTTTCTTT.

This chain uses TRBV6-5 with TRBJ1-5; weak D call: TRBD1 (5 bases). There are 15 residues in the CDR3. From germline, CDR1 is MNHEY and CDR2 SVGAGI. V was trimmed by 0 bases and J by 7 bases, leaving 13 bases between them. The CDR3 sequence: CASSYSQGLGQPQHF. CDR3 in DNA: TGTGCCAGCAGTTACTCTCAGGGTTTGGGGCAGCCCCAGCATTTT.

The CDR3 here is CASRDRGMSSYNSPLHF. The CDR3 DNA is TGTGCCAGCAGGGACAGGGGGATGAGCTCCTATAATTCACCCCTCCACTTT. This chain uses TRBV19 with TRBJ1-6; 11 nucleotides agree with TRBD1. Germline CDR1 is LNHDA and CDR2 is SQIVND (reference sequence). CDR3 length: 17 residues. With V trimmed by 9 bases and J by 0 bases, 7 bases remained unmatched.

The chain recombines TRBV4-2 with TRBJ1-1; TRBD1 might be the D (5 bases). CDR3 length: 15 residues. Trimming pared 4 bases from V and 1 base from J, leaving 13 bases between. Germline V gene data show CDR1 as LGHNA and CDR2 as YNFKEQ. CDR3 coding DNA: TGTGCCAGCAGCCCCCAAAGTACAGGGAACACTGAAGCTTTCTTT. It encodes CASSPQSTGNTEAFF.

As for this clone: An end of the junction does not agree with germline; a read error may underlie this. V usage is TRBV7-2 and J usage is TRBJ1-2; D possibly corresponds to TRBD1 (5 bases). Germline CDR1 and CDR2: SGHTA and FQGNSA. The CDR3 runs 13 residues. CDR3 amino acids: CASSRTLVYGNTF. The CDR3, as DNA: TGTGCCAGCAGCAGGACATTGGTCTATGGCAACACCTTC.

The chain uses TRBV11-2 and TRBJ1-2; 7 bases are shared with TRBD1. The length of the CDR3 is 17 residues. The V gene's germline CDR1 is SGHAT and CDR2 FQNNGV. J gave up 2 bases and V 4 bases, and 13 bases lay outside the gene matches. This CDR3 reads CASSYMPGQGGNYGYTF. CDR3 nucleotide sequence: TGTGCCAGCAGCTACATGCCTGGGCAGGGGGGAAACTATGGCTACACCTTC.

CDR3 DNA: TGTGCCAGCTCACCAGTACTGATGAACACTGAAGCTTTCTTT. It translates to CASSPVLMNTEAFF. J is TRBJ1-1 and V is TRBV18; the D is unclear. Per the germline V gene, CDR1 is KGHSH and CDR2 is LQKENI. Trimming removed 2 bases at V and 0 bases at J, with 7 bases between. The CDR3 length is 14 residues.

The chain links TRBV7-8 to TRBJ1-6; unclear D gene. The V gene lost 1 base and the J gene lost 6 bases, with 10 bases spanning the gap. Germline V CDR1 and CDR2: SGHVS, FQNEAQ. The CDR3 is 15 amino acids. CDR3 loop: CASSLVDGGNSPLHF. CDR3 coding DNA: TGTGCCAGCAGCTTAGTAGACGGCGGTAATTCACCCCTCCACTTT.

In its sample, this clone was seen a few times. This chain links TRBV6-2 or TRBV6-3 with TRBJ2-7; TRBD2 matches at 9 bases. Germline CDR1 is MNHEY and CDR2 is SVGEGT. V dropped 0 bases and J dropped 0; count of bases not matched to a gene: 12. This CDR3 is built from 19 residues. This CDR3 is CASSYSKFTSGPSSYEQYF. The CDR3 nucleotides read TGTGCCAGCAGTTACTCGAAATTTACTAGCGGGCCGAGCTCCTACGAGCAGTACTTC.

The V gene is TRBV10-3, the J gene TRBJ2-7; D perhaps matches TRBD2 (6 bases). Trimming pared 2 bases from V and 2 bases from J, leaving 16 bases between. Germline values: CDR1 ENHRY, CDR2 SYGVKD. The CDR3 is 16 residues long. CDR3 loop: CAISEIGAGSAYEQYF. DNA of the CDR3: TGTGCCATCAGTGAGATTGGAGCGGGTAGCGCCTACGAGCAGTACTTC.

This chain uses TRBV28 with TRBJ1-4; no definite D call. The V gene's germline CDR1 is MDHEN and CDR2 SYDVKM. The CDR3 is made up of 14 amino acids. Trimming pared 2 bases from V and 4 bases from J, leaving 8 bases between. CDR3 in DNA: TGTGCCAGCAGTTTAGGGAGCGATAATGAAAAACTGTTTTTT. Its protein product is CASSLGSDNEKLFF.